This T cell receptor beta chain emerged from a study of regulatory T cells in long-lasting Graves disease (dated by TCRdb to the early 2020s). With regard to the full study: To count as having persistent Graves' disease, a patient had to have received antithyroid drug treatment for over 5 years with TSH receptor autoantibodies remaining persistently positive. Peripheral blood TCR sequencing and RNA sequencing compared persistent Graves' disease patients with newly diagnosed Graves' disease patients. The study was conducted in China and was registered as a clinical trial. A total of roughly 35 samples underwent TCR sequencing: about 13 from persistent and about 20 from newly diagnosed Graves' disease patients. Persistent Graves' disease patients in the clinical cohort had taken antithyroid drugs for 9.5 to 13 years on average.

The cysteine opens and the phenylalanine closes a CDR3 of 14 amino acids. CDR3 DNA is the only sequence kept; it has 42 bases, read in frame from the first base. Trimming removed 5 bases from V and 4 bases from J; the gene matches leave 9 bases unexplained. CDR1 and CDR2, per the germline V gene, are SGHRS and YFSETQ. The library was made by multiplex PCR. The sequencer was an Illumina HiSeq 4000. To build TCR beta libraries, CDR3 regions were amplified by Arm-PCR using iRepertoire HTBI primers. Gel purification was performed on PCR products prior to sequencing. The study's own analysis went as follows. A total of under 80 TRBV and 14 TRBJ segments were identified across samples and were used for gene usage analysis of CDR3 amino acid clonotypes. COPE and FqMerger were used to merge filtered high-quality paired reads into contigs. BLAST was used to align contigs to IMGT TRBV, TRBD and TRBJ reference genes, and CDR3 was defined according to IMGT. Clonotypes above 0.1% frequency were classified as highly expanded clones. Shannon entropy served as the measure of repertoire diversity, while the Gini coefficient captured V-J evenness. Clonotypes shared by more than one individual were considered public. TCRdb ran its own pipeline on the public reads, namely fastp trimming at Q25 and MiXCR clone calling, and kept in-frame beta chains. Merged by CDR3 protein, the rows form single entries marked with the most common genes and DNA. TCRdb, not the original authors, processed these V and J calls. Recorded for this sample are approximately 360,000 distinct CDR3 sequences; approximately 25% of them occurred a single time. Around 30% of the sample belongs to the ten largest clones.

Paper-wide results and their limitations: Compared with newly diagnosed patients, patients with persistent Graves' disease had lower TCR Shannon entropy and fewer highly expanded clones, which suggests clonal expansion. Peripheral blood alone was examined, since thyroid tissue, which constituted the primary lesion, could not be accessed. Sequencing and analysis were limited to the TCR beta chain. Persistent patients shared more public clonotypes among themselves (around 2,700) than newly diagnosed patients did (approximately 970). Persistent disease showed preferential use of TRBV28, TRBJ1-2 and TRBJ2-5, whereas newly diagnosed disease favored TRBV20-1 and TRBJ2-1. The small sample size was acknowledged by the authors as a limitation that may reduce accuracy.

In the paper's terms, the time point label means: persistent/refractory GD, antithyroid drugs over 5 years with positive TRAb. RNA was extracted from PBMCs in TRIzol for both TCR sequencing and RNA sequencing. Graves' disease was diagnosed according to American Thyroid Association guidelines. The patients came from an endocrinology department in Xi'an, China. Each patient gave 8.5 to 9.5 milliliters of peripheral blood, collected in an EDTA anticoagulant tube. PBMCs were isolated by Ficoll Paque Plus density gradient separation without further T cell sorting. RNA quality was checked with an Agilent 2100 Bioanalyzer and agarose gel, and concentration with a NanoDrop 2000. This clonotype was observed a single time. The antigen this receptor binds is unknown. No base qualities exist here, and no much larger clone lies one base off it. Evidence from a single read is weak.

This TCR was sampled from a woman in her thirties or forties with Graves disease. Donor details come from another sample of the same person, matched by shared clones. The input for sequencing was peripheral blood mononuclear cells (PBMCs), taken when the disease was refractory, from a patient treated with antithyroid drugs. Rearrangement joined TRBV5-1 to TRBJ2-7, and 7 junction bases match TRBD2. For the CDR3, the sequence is CASRSTGTTYEQYF. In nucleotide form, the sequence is TGCGCCAGCAGGTCAACCGGGACTACTTACGAGCAGTACTTC.